This T cell receptor (beta chain) was recorded in a study of breast tumors, draining lymph nodes, adjacent tissues. Samples came from axillary lymph nodes draining the breast cancer. CDR3 length equals 14 residues. The V end lost 5 bases, the J end lost 5 bases, and 13 bases lay between the germline ends. CDR1 KGHDR and CDR2 SFDVKD come from the germline V gene. TCRdb fed the multiplex PCR reads into MiXCR, producing one record per CDR3 protein. The sample lists about 220,000 distinct CDR3 sequences; about 34% were seen once. This chain uses TRBV24-1 with TRBJ2-3, with D uncertain. The sequenced sample consisted of axillary lymph node tissue. The receptor comes from a female donor with breast cancer. Some clones in this sample may be carry-over from other donors' samples. The CDR3 DNA follows: TGTGCCACCAGTGCCTTGCTTCTGCGAGATACGCAGTATTTT. Translation: CATSALLLRDTQYF.